This T cell receptor (beta chain) is from a study of shared clonotypes between healthy human individuals. Study outcomes and limitations: Shared clonotypes across all four donors exceeded non-shared ones in generation probability. Sharing across a few donors was seen in 4% to 6.5% of naive CD4 clonotypes. Though the depth was large, rarefaction showed that sorted-subset sequencing was incomplete.

Trimming stripped 3 bases from V and 6 bases from J, with 12 bases between. This CDR3 contains 13 residues. The germline CDR1 and CDR2 sequences are MGHDK and SYGVNS. A note on this clone: Its target is unknown.

Data came from immunoSEQ multiplex PCR; TCRdb stores just in-frame clones and leaves some out. The table records roughly 1,100,000 clones, around 74% of them present only once. A CD45RA-negative memory subset and a CD45RA+ naive subset were separated from the CD4+ cells. Input material: memory CD4+ T cells sorted from blood. Described subset: CD45RA-negative fraction. This receptor was identified in a man aged 18 to 30 in good health. The gene calls are TRBV25-1 and TRBJ2-7; D is possibly TRBD1 (6 bases). The CDR3 spells CASSDQTGFEQYF. CDR3 sequence (DNA): TGTGCCAGCAGTGATCAAACAGGGTTCGAGCAGTACTTC.